This T cell receptor (beta chain) was recorded in a study of blood T cell repertoires in COVID-19. The trim removed 4 bases at V and 8 bases at J, leaving 7 bases unmatched. Germline V lookup: CDR1 LGHNA, CDR2 YNFKEQ. The CDR3 has 14 amino acids. Measured with immunoSEQ multiplex PCR; TCRdb has only the in-frame clones, and not every one. The top ten clones hold 3% to 4% of a sample with some 150,000 clones, just over 85% of them seen once. This TCR came from a man aged 70 or older with acute or convalescent COVID-19. The J gene is TRBJ1-4, the V gene TRBV4-2; the match to TRBD1 covers 7 bases. The sequenced sample was peripheral blood. CDR3 in DNA: TGTGCCAGCAGCCCCAGACAGGGCGGCGAAAAACTGTTTTTT. Protein sequence: CASSPRQGGEKLFF.